The TCR beta chain described here comes from a study of T cell responses to AZD1222 COVID-19 vaccine. About the study: The study pooled second doses at about 4 or about 12 weeks. Regarding the study as a whole: Baseline serology detected seropositivity in only six AZD1222 recipients. Targeting of unmutated variant regions was reportedly seen in nearly half of spike-specific TCRs. Clonal diversity may have been underestimated in mostly white British donors.

Sequencing used immunoSEQ multiplex PCR; TCRdb keeps in-frame clones, though not all of them. The table includes approximately 140,000 clones, approximately 94% detected once. Note on this clone: Antigen: not known.

Trimming took off 3 bases at V and 8 bases at J, with 14 bases between the two ends. The CDR3 spans 14 residues. Germline values: CDR1 LNHDA, CDR2 SQIVND (reference sequence). V is TRBV19 and J is TRBJ2-1, with no clear D. Sequenced material: peripheral blood, taken on day 0 of AZD1222 vaccination. The source of this sequence is an adult in good health. The CDR3 coding sequence is TGTGCCAGTAGTATCGGACCGCGTCTCTATGAGCAGTTCTTC. Residues: CASSIGPRLYEQFF.